This T cell receptor (beta chain) was retrieved from a study of T cells in Graves' hyperthyroidism and ophthalmopathy. Study results and caveats: Clonotypes that were expanded in thyroid above 0.001 mostly appeared in blood too.

Newly diagnosed hyperthyroidism patients aged 18 to 65 years had disease lasting under 2 months. As regards this clonotype: Its antigen is as yet unknown.

The CDR3 is 14 amino acids. V was clipped by 3 bases and J by 3 bases, with 10 bases between them. Germline V gene data show CDR1 as KGHSH and CDR2 as LQKENI. It was RNA transcripts that yielded the amplified TCR beta CDR3 regions. Carried out on the TCR CDR3, a first-round RT-PCR used the HTBI primer set. TCRdb independently ran MiXCR on the multiplex PCR reads; one entry per CDR3 protein. The table lists some 370,000 distinct CDR3 sequences, approximately 17% of them singletons. The sample taken for sequencing was blood. This receptor was obtained from a woman aged 30 to 39 with Graves' hyperthyroidism that later progressed to Graves' ophthalmopathy. This chain links TRBV18 with TRBJ2-3, with D unresolved. CDR3 loop: CASSPIASTDTQYF. CDR3 nucleotide sequence: TGTGCCAGCTCACCTATCGCTAGTACAGATACGCAGTATTTT.